This T cell receptor (beta chain) was found in a study of technical replicates of blood from a handful of donors. Germline CDR1 is WSHSY and CDR2 is SAAADI. CDR3 length: 14 amino acids. J gave up 6 bases and V 2 bases, and 7 bases lay outside the gene matches. Generated by immunoSEQ multiplex PCR, the TCRdb table keeps only in-frame clones and is missing some. The sample has about 84,000 clones, approximately 97% seen once. This TCR derives from a human donor in good health. The J gene is TRBJ2-7, the V gene TRBV10-2; 7 positions agree with TRBD2. Input material: T cells isolated from PBMCs. The CDR3 DNA is TGCGCCAGCAGTGAGATAGGCGGGAGTGCCGAGCAGTACTTC. The encoded protein is CASSEIGGSAEQYF.